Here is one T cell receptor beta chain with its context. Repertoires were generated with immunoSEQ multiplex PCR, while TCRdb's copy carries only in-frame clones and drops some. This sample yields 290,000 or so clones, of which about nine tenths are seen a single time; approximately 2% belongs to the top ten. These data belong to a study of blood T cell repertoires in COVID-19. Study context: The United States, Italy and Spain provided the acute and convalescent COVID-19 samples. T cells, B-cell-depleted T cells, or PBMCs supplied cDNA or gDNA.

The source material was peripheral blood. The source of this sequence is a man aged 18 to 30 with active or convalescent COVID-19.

CDR3 sequence (DNA): TGTGCCAGCAGCTCCGTAGTTCATCCGTACGAGCAGTACTTC. It yields the protein CASSSVVHPYEQYF. The chain has TRBV7-3 and TRBJ2-7; D gene unclear. Germline assignment: CDR1 SGHTA and CDR2 FQGTGA. The length of the CDR3 is 14 residues. Deletions cut 4 bases from V and 4 bases from J, with 14 bases between.